Shown below are 30 T cell receptor beta chains from a single sample sequenced in a study of T cells in Graves' hyperthyroidism and ophthalmopathy. Amplification of TCR beta CDR3 regions was performed using RNA transcripts as template. First-round RT-PCR with HTBI primers amplified the TCR CDR3 region. TCRdb passed the multiplex PCR reads through MiXCR, listing each CDR3 protein once. The repertoire consists of 700,000 or so distinct CDR3 sequences, with 13% to 15% occurring once and the leading ten covering approximately 12%. Sequencing was carried out using blood. Every receptor here comes from a woman aged 45-59 years with Graves' ophthalmopathy.

The sample holds many counts of this clonotype. CDR3 loop: CASSWTGTSGIRGTDTQYF. The DNA of the CDR3 is TGTGCCAGCAGTTGGACCGGGACTAGCGGGATTCGTGGCACAGATACGCAGTATTTT. The chain employs TRBV27 and TRBJ2-3, with 13 bases identical to TRBD2. The germline V gene has CDR1 MNHEY and CDR2 SMNVEV (reference sequence). This CDR3 contains 19 residues. The trim removed 4 bases at V and 1 base at J, leaving 11 bases unmatched.

This clonotype has a count of ten or more. V is TRBV7-2 and J is TRBJ1-2, with D perhaps TRBD1 (5 bases). CDR3 size: 14 residues. CDR1 SGHTA and CDR2 FQGNSA come from the germline V gene. V lost 2 bases to trimming and J lost 6 bases, with 13 bases between them. CDR3 coding DNA: TGTGCCAGCAGCTTAACCCGGGACGTCGATGGCTACACCTTC. This gives the protein CASSLTRDVDGYTF.

This clonotype was observed many times. V and J are TRBV4-1 and TRBJ1-5; D gene ambiguous. CDR1 is MGHRA, CDR2 YSYEKL, per germline. V lost 0 bases and J 0 bases, leaving 6 bases between the germline ends. The CDR3 contains 15 residues. For the CDR3, the DNA is TGCGCCAGCAGCCAAGAACCCTATAGCAATCAGCCCCAGCATTTT. Its protein product is CASSQEPYSNQPQHF.

Only a few counts were recorded for this clonotype. The V gene is TRBV6-2 or TRBV6-3, the J gene TRBJ2-5, with D possibly being TRBD1 (5 bases). The V end was cut by 0 bases, the J end by 1 base, with 18 bases between. The CDR3 runs to 18 residues. Germline assignment: CDR1 MNHEY and CDR2 SVGEGT. CDR3 bases: TGTGCCAGCAGTTACTCGGGGAACGCCGGACACATCCAAGAGACCCAGTACTTC. Its protein product is CASSYSGNAGHIQETQYF.

This clonotype was counted at least ten times. The gene calls are TRBV2 and TRBJ2-1; no reliable D call. Between the trimmed V and J ends, which lost 5 bases and 6 bases, there was a span of 14 bases. CDR1 is SNHLY and CDR2 is FYNNEI in the germline V gene. The CDR3 covers 14 residues. The CDR3: CASSSDSLINEQFF. CDR3 in DNA: TGTGCCAGCAGTTCAGACTCCTTGATCAATGAGCAGTTCTTC.

This clonotype came up many times. The chain carries TRBV28 and TRBJ1-5; D remains unclear. The CDR3 is 14 amino acids. With 5 bases removed from V and 6 bases from J, the gap between germline ends came to 14 bases. Germline assignment: CDR1 MDHEN and CDR2 SYDVKM. The CDR3 sequence is CASSREVVSQPQHF. Written as DNA, the CDR3 is TGTGCCAGCAGTCGAGAGGTGGTCAGTCAGCCCCAGCATTTT.

This clonotype turned up a few times. The V gene is TRBV29-1, the J gene TRBJ1-4, with 7 positions matching TRBD1. The J segment lost 3 bases and the V segment lost 7 bases, leaving 11 bases of the junction unmatched. CDR1 and CDR2 (germline): SQVTM, ANQGSEA. This CDR3 is built from 15 residues. CDR3 in amino acids: CSARQGFIANEKLFF. The CDR3 nucleotides read TGCAGCGCAAGACAGGGCTTCATAGCTAATGAAAAACTGTTTTTT.

This clonotype occurred many times. The chain couples TRBV12-3 or TRBV12-4 to TRBJ2-3, with 7 bases lining up with TRBD2. This CDR3 spans 15 amino acids. V trimming: 2 bases; J trimming: 1 base; junction bases outside the gene matches: 3. CDR3 coding DNA: TGTGCCAGCAGTTTACCTCTAGCGGGCACAGATACGCAGTATTTT. Amino acid sequence: CASSLPLAGTDTQYF.

This clonotype showed up many times. The J gene is TRBJ2-1, the V gene TRBV30, with a weak D call TRBD2 (6 bases). CDR3 size: 16 residues. Trimming cost V 1 base and J 6 bases, with 19 bases left between them. CDR1 GTSNPN and CDR2 SVGIG come from the germline V gene (reference sequence). CDR3 loop: CAWSASRSGRGNEQFF. CDR3 nucleotide sequence: TGTGCCTGGAGTGCGTCTCGTAGCGGCCGGGGCAATGAGCAGTTCTTC.

This clonotype was observed a handful of times. This may be a read error, as it is one base from a much larger clone. The chain joins TRBV7-2 to TRBJ1-3; D not certain. V was pared by 5 bases and J by 3 bases, with 5 bases between. Germline CDR1 is SGHTA and CDR2 is FQGNSA. The CDR3 totals 12 residues. The CDR3 nucleotides read TGTACCAGCAGCAATCATGGAAACACCATATATTTT. Protein product: CTSSNHGNTIYF.

This clonotype occurred many times. The V gene is TRBV12-5, the J gene TRBJ2-1; 13 bases are a match to TRBD2. The V gene end was trimmed by 1 base and the J gene end by 7 bases; junction bases not matched to a gene: 4. There are 16 residues in the CDR3. Germline values: CDR1 LGHNT, CDR2 FRNRAP. This CDR3 reads CASGLALAGGTNEQFF. Written as DNA, the CDR3 is TGTGCTAGTGGTTTGGCACTAGCGGGAGGGACTAATGAGCAGTTCTTC.

Turning to this clonotype: This clone may be a read error of a much larger clone one base away. The chain has TRBV27 and TRBJ2-2; D call uncertain. The germline V gene has CDR1 MNHEY and CDR2 SMNVEV (reference sequence). The CDR3 covers 12 residues. Trimming cost V 1 base and J 6 bases, with 3 bases left between them. CDR3 in amino acids: CASSLWAGELFF. The DNA of the CDR3 is TGTGCCAGCAGTTTATGGGCCGGGGAGCTGTTTTTT.

This clonotype was seen repeatedly, ten times or more. This rearrangement joins TRBV7-3 to TRBJ2-1; 13 positions match TRBD2. V shed 5 bases, J shed 7 bases, and the junction held 8 bases outside the gene matches. Germline assignment: CDR1 SGHTA and CDR2 FQGTGA. CDR3 length: 16 residues. CDR3 nucleotides: TGTGCCAGCAGCCCCGACCGACTAGCGGGAGGAAATGAGCAGTTCTTC. This translates into CASSPDRLAGGNEQFF. Full variable domain (rest looked up from reference TRBV7-3 and TRBJ2-1): GAGVSQTPSNKVTEKGKYVELRCDPISGHTALYWYRQSLGQGPEFLIYFQGTGAADDSGLPNDRFFAVRPEGSVSTLKIQRTERGDSAVYLCASSPDRLAGGNEQFFGPGTRLTVL.

At least ten counts were recorded for this clonotype. The chain links TRBV15 to TRBJ2-5; D might be TRBD2 (6 bases). The CDR3 totals 13 residues. V lost 8 bases and J lost 7, with 17 bases in between. The germline V gene has CDR1 LNHNV and CDR2 YYDKDF (reference sequence). In DNA, the CDR3 is TGTGCCACCGCGCCTCGGGAGTCGGGGACCCAGTACTTC. As protein: CATAPRESGTQYF. Supplemented by reference TRBV15 and TRBJ2-5, the full variable domain reads DAMVIQNPRYQVTQFGKPVTLSCSQTLNHNVMYWYQQKSSQAPKLLFHYYDKDFNNEADTPDNFQSRRPNTSFCFLDIRSPGLGDTAMYLCATAPRESGTQYFGPGTRLLVL.

This clonotype was seen many times. The rearrangement links TRBV3-1 to TRBJ1-2; TRBD1 might be the D (5 bases). CDR3 length equals 13 residues. V lost 1 base to trimming and J lost 8 bases, with 11 bases between them. CDR1 is LGHDT, CDR2 YNNKEL, per germline (reference sequence). The CDR3 loop is CASSQGGGFGYTF. The CDR3 nucleotides are TGTGCCAGCAGCCAAGGGGGCGGTTTCGGCTACACCTTC.

This clonotype was observed many times. The chain has TRBV20-1 and TRBJ2-1; 7 bases match TRBD1. Trimming at V came to 4 bases and at J to 2 bases, leaving 5 bases not matched to a gene. The CDR3 loop spans 14 amino acids. Germline-derived CDR1 and CDR2 are DFQATT and SNEGSKA (reference sequence). The CDR3 sequence is CSATETGPYNEQFF. CDR3 DNA: TGCAGTGCTACCGAGACAGGGCCCTACAATGAGCAGTTCTTC.

This clonotype has at least ten counts. One end of the junction does not line up with germline, which may come from a read error. V and J are TRBV2 and TRBJ1-1, with 9 bases that match TRBD1. This CDR3 has 16 amino acids. Germline CDR1 reads SNHLY; CDR2 reads FYNNEI. As DNA, the CDR3 is TGTGCCAGCAGCGAAGACAGGGGGTCTGCCGGAGGGGAAGCTTTCTTT. It specifies CASSEDRGSAGGEAFF.

This clonotype was observed many times. The rearrangement joins TRBV3-1 to TRBJ1-3; no clear D gene. Germline loops: CDR1 LGHDT, CDR2 YNNKEL (reference sequence). The CDR3 is made up of 18 amino acids. Trimming took off 0 bases at V and 2 bases at J, with 17 bases between the two ends. CDR3 bases: TGTGCCAGCAGCCAAGATCGGGTAGGCCCTCCTACTGGAAACACCATATATTTT. It encodes CASSQDRVGPPTGNTIYF. The variable domain in full, completed from reference TRBV3-1 and TRBJ1-3, reads DTAVSQTPKYLVTQMGNDKSIKCEQNLGHDTMYWYKQDSKKFLKIMFSYNNKELIINETVPNRFSPKSPDKAHLNLHINSLELGDSAVYFCASSQDRVGPPTGNTIYFGEGSWLTVV.

Notes on this clonotype: A read error may be the cause here, since a much bigger clone is one base away. V usage is TRBV3-1 and J usage is TRBJ2-1, with D perhaps matching TRBD1 or TRBD2 (6 bases each). The CDR3 is 17 amino acids. Trimming took off 2 bases at V and 3 bases at J, with 17 bases between the two ends. Germline loops: CDR1 LGHDT, CDR2 YNNKEL (reference sequence). CDR3: CASSQSPTRGIYNEQFF. DNA of the CDR3: TGTGCCAGCAGCCAATCGCCGACTAGGGGGATCTACAATGAGCAGTTCTTC.

This clonotype was counted many times. The chain couples TRBV20-1 to TRBJ2-7; the D call may be TRBD1 or TRBD2 (5 bases each). V shed 7 bases and J shed 3 bases, with 19 bases lying between them. This CDR3 is built from 14 residues. The germline CDR1 and CDR2 sequences are DFQATT and SNEGSKA (reference sequence). The CDR3 loop reads CSGVPPGRIYEQYF. As DNA, the CDR3 is TGCAGTGGGGTCCCCCCGGGGCGGATCTACGAGCAGTACTTC.

There are many counts of this clonotype. CDR3 bases: TGTGCCAGCAGCTTAGGGAGGACAGTGCGCACAGATACGCAGTATTTT. Its protein product is CASSLGRTVRTDTQYF. The genes are TRBV7-2 and TRBJ2-3; tentatively, D is TRBD1 (6 bases). CDR1 and CDR2 from the germline V gene are SGHTA and FQGNSA. Trimming took off 1 base at V and 1 base at J, with 12 bases between the two ends. CDR3 size: 16 residues. The variable domain in full, completed from reference TRBV7-2 and TRBJ2-3, reads GAGVSQSPSNKVTEKGKDVELRCDPISGHTALYWYRQSLGQGLEFLIYFQGNSAPDKSGLPSDRFSAERTGGSVSTLTIQRTQQEDSAVYLCASSLGRTVRTDTQYFGPGTRLTVL.

This clonotype has ten or more counts. V and J are TRBV3-1 and TRBJ1-5; unclear D gene. There are 13 residues in the CDR3. Germline CDR1 reads LGHDT; CDR2 reads YNNKEL (reference sequence). V was shortened by 8 bases and J by 3 bases, with 11 bases between the two germline ends. The CDR3 coding sequence is TGTGCCAGCTCGCCGGACTACAATCAGCCCCAGCATTTT. It is translated as CASSPDYNQPQHF. The full variable domain, its missing parts supplied by reference TRBV3-1 and TRBJ1-5, is DTAVSQTPKYLVTQMGNDKSIKCEQNLGHDTMYWYKQDSKKFLKIMFSYNNKELIINETVPNRFSPKSPDKAHLNLHINSLELGDSAVYFCASSPDYNQPQHFGDGTRLSIL.

The rearrangement uses TRBV13 and TRBJ1-2, with D unclear. With 5 bases removed from V and 6 bases from J, the gap between germline ends came to 16 bases. The germline gives CDR1 PRHDT, CDR2 FYEKMQ (reference sequence). This CDR3 contains 14 residues. The CDR3 spells CASSPKALGNGYTF. As DNA, the CDR3 is TGTGCCAGCAGCCCCAAGGCCTTGGGGAATGGCTACACCTTC. Full variable domain (remainder filled in from reference TRBV13 and TRBJ1-2): AAGVIQSPRHLIKEKRETATLKCYPIPRHDTVYWYQQGPGQDPQFLISFYEKMQSDKGSIPDRFSAQQFSDYHSELNMSSLELGDSALYFCASSPKALGNGYTFGSGTRLTVV.

This clonotype was picked up a small number of times. The rearrangement uses TRBV4-1 and TRBJ2-5; possibly TRBD2 for D (5 bases). Germline loops: CDR1 MGHRA, CDR2 YSYEKL. This CDR3 has 14 residues. Between the trimmed V and J ends, which lost 1 base and 5 bases, there was a span of 11 bases. The CDR3 loop reads CASSQVLVLETQYF. The CDR3 nucleotides are TGCGCCAGCAGCCAAGTACTAGTTTTGGAGACCCAGTACTTC.

This clonotype has a count of ten or more. V and J are TRBV2 and TRBJ2-7; 7 positions agree with TRBD1. The CDR3 extends over 13 amino acids. CDR1 and CDR2 (germline): SNHLY, FYNNEI. V lost 6 bases, J lost 0 bases, and 2 bases stayed unmatched. The CDR3 is CASRTGSSYEQYF. CDR3 bases: TGTGCCAGCAGGACAGGGAGCTCCTACGAGCAGTACTTC.

The sample holds a few counts of this clonotype. This CDR3 reads CASSQPIYHGGEQFF. CDR3 nucleotide sequence: TGTGCCAGCAGCCAACCTATCTACCACGGGGGTGAGCAGTTCTTC. The chain has TRBV13 and TRBJ2-1; TRBD2 is a possible D gene (6 bases). The V gene lost 5 bases and the J gene lost 9 bases, with 20 bases spanning the gap. The germline V gene encodes CDR1 PRHDT and CDR2 FYEKMQ (reference sequence). The CDR3 loop spans 15 amino acids. The full variable domain, in which reference TRBV13 and TRBJ2-1 provide the parts outside the CDR3, is AAGVIQSPRHLIKEKRETATLKCYPIPRHDTVYWYQQGPGQDPQFLISFYEKMQSDKGSIPDRFSAQQFSDYHSELNMSSLELGDSALYFCASSQPIYHGGEQFFGPGTRLTVL.

The chain links TRBV10-3 to TRBJ2-7; 10 bases match TRBD2. CDR3 length: 17 residues. J was trimmed by 2 bases and V by 1 base; bases with no gene match: 8. Germline CDR1 is ENHRY and CDR2 is SYGVKD. Here the CDR3 reads CAISEFSSGSPTYEQYF. CDR3 DNA sequence: TGTGCCATCAGTGAGTTTTCTAGCGGGAGCCCCACCTACGAGCAGTACTTC.

This clonotype came up many times. This chain connects TRBV5-1 to TRBJ2-3; D gene ambiguous. This CDR3 is 16 amino acids long. Trimming cost V 1 base and J 2 bases, with 14 bases left between them. The germline V gene has CDR1 SGHRS and CDR2 YFSETQ. CDR3 nucleotides: TGCGCCAGCAGCTTGAGTGGTCGACAAAACACAGATACGCAGTATTTT. The encoded protein is CASSLSGRQNTDTQYF.

A few counts support this clonotype. The V call is TRBV7-2, the J call TRBJ2-7; 8 nucleotides align to TRBD1. V was pared by 4 bases and J by 3 bases, with 11 bases of the junction left unmatched. Germline CDR1 reads SGHTA; CDR2 reads FQGNSA. The CDR3 extends over 16 amino acids. CDR3 protein: CASSSILLDRVYEQYF. Written as DNA, the CDR3 is TGTGCCAGCAGCTCGATCCTTCTGGACAGGGTCTACGAGCAGTACTTC.

A few counts support this clonotype. CDR3 DNA: TGCAGTGCTCGACAGGGAGAAGACACTGAAGCTTTCTTT. Its protein is CSARQGEDTEAFF. This chain connects TRBV20-1 to TRBJ1-1; 7 positions agree with TRBD1. With 5 bases clipped from V and 3 bases from J, the junction kept 6 bases outside the gene matches. The germline CDR1 and CDR2 sequences are DFQATT and SNEGSKA (reference sequence). CDR3 length equals 13 residues.